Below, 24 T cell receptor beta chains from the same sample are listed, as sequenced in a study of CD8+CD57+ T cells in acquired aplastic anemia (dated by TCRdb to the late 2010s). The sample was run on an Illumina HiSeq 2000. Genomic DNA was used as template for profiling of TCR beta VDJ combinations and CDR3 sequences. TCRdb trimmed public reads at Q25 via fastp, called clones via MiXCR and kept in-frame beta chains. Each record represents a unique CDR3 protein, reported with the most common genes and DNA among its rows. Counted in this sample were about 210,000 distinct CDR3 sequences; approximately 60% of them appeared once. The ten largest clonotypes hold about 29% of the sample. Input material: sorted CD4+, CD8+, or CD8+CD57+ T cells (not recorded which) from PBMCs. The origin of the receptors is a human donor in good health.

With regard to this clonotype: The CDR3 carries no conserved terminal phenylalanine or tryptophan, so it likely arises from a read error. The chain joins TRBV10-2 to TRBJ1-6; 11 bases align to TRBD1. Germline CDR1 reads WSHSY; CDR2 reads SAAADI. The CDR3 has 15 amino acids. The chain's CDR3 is CASWGGTGGDSPLHL. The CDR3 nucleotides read TGTGCCAGCTGGGGTGGGACAGGGGGAGATTCACCCCTCCACCTT.

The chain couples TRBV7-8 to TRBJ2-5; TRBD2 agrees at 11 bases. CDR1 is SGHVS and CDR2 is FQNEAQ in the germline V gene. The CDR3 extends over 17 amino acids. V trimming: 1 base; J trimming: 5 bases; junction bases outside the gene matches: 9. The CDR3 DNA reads TGTGCCAGCAGCTTAGGGGCACTAGCGGGGGCCAGGGAGACCCAGTACTTC. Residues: CASSLGALAGARETQYF.

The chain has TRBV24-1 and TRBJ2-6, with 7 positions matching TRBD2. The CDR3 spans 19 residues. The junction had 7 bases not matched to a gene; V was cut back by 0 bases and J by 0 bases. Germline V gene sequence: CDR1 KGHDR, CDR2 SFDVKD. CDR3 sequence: CATSDLQPSGSSGANVLTF. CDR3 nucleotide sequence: TGTGCCACCAGTGATTTGCAGCCTAGCGGAAGCTCTGGGGCCAACGTCCTGACTTTC.

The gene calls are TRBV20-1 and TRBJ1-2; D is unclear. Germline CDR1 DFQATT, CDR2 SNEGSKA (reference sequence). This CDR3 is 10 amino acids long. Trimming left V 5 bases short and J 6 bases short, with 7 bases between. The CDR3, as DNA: TGCAGTGCTGCCCGGGATGGCTACACCTTC. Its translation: CSAARDGYTF.

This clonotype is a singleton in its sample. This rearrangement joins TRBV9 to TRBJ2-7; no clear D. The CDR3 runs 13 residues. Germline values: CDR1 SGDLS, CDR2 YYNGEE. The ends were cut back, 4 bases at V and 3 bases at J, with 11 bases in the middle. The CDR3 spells CASSPDNGYEQYF. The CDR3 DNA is TGTGCCAGCAGCCCCGACAACGGCTACGAGCAGTACTTC.

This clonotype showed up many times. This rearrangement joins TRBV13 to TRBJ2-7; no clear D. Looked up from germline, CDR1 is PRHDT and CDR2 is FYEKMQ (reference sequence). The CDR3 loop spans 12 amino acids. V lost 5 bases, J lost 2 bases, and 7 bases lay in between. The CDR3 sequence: CASSIQTYEQYF. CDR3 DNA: TGTGCCAGCAGCATACAAACCTACGAGCAGTACTTC.

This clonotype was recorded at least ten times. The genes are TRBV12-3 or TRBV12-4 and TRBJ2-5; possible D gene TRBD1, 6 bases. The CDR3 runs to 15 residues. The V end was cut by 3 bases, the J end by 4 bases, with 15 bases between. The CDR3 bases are TGTGCCAGCAGTTTTATCCAACAGGGTGGAGAGACCCAGTACTTC. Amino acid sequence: CASSFIQQGGETQYF.

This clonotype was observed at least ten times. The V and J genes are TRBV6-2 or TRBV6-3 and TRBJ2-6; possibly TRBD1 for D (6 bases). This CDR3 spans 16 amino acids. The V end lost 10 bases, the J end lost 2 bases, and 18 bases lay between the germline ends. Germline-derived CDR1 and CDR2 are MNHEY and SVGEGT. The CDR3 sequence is CATAAQGKTGANVLTF. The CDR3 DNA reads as TGTGCCACCGCGGCACAGGGAAAAACTGGGGCCAACGTCCTGACTTTC.

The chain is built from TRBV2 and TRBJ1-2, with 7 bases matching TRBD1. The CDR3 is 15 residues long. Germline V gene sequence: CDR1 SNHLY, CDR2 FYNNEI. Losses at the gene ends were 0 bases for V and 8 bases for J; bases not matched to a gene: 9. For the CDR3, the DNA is TGTGCCAGCAGTGAAGCGAGAGACAGGGAAGGCGGCTACACCTTC. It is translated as CASSEARDREGGYTF.

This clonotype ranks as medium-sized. For the CDR3, the DNA is TGTGCCAGCAGCCCTCCCTCTAACGCCCAGGGTGATGGCTACACCTTC. Encoded protein: CASSPPSNAQGDGYTF. The chain carries TRBV11-2 and TRBJ1-2; D might be TRBD1 (5 bases). The germline gives CDR1 SGHAT, CDR2 FQNNGV. This CDR3 spans 16 amino acids. Trimming removed 5 bases from V and 6 bases from J, with 22 bases in between. Full variable domain (rest looked up from reference TRBV11-2 and TRBJ1-2): EAGVAQSPRYKIIEKRQSVAFWCNPISGHATLYWYQQILGQGPKLLIQFQNNGVVDDSQLPKDRFSAERLKGVDSTLKIQPAKLEDSAVYLCASSPPSNAQGDGYTFGSGTRLTVV.

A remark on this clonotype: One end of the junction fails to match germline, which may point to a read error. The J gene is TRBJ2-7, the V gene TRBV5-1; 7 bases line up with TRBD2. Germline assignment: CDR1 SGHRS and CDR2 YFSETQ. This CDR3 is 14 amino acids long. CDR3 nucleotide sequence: TGCACCAGCAGCCCTGGGACTACTCTTTCCGAGCAGTACTTC. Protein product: CTSSPGTTLSEQYF.

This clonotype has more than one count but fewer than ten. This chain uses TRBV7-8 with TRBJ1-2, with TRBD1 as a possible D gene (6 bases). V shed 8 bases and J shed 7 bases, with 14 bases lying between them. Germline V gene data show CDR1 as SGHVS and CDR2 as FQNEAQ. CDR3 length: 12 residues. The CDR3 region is CASLGGAAGYTF. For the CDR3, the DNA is TGTGCCAGCCTGGGGGGGGCAGCTGGCTACACCTTC.

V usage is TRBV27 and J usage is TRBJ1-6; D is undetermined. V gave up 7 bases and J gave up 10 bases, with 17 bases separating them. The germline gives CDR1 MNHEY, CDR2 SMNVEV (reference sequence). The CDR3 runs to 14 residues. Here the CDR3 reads CASKLAASRSPLHF. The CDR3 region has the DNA TGTGCCAGCAAGTTGGCGGCCAGTCGGTCACCCCTCCACTTT.

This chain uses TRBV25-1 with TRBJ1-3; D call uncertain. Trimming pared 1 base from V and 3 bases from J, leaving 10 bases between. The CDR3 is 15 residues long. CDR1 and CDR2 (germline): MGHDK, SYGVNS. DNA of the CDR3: TGTGCCAGCAGTGAATCTGTAGCCCTTGGAAACACCATATATTTT. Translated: CASSESVALGNTIYF.

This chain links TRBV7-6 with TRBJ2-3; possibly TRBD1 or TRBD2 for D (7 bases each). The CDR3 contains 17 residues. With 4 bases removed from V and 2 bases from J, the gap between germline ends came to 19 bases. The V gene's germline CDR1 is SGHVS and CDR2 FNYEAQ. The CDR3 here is CASSSQGLAATTDTQYF. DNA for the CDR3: TGTGCCAGCAGCTCACAGGGGCTAGCGGCGACCACAGATACGCAGTATTTT.

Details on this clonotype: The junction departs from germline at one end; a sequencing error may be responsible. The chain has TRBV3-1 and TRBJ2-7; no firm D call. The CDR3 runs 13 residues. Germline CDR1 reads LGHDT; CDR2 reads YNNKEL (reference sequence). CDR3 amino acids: CASSQVGWCEQYF. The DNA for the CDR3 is TGTGCCAGCAGTCAAGTTGGGTGGTGCGAGCAGTACTTC.

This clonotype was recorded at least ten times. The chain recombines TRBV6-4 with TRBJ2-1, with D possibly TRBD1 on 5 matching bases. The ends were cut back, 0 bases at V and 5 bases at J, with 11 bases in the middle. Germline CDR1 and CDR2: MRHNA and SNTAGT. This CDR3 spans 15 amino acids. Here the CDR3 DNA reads TGTGCCAGCAGTGACTCTGTCGACAGCAACAATGAGCAGTTCTTC. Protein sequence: CASSDSVDSNNEQFF.

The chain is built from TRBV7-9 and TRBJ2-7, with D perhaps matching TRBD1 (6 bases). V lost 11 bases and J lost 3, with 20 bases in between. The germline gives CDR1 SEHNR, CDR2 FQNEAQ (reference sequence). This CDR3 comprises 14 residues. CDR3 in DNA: TGTGCCGGGGGCCCAGGGTACCCAAACTACGAGCAGTACTTC. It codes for CAGGPGYPNYEQYF.

CDR3 loop: CATTPGDGSGNTIYF. The CDR3 DNA follows: TGTGCCACCACCCCGGGGGACGGCTCTGGAAACACCATATATTTT. This chain joins TRBV24-1 and TRBJ1-3; perhaps TRBD1 as D (5 bases). V lost 8 bases and J lost 0, with 13 bases in between. CDR3 size: 15 residues. The germline V gene encodes CDR1 KGHDR and CDR2 SFDVKD.

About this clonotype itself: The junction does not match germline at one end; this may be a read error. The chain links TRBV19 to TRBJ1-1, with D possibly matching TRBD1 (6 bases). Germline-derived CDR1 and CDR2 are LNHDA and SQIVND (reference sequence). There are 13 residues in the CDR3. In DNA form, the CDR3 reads TGTGCCAGTAGTATCCGGGGGCACACTGAAGCTTTTTTT. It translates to CASSIRGHTEAFF.

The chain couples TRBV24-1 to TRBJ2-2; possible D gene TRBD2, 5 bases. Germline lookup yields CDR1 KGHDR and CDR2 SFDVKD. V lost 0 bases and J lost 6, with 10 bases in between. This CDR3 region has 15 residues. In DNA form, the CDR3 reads TGTGCCACCAGTGATTTGGAGGCGGGTTCCGGGGAGCTGTTTTTT. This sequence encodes CATSDLEAGSGELFF.

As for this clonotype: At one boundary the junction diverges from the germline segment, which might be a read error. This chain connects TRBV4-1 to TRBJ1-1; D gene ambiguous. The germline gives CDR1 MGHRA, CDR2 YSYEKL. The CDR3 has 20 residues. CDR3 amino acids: CASSQVRSGGPTDANTEAFF. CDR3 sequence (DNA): TGTGCCAGCAGCCAAGTTCGGTCGGGAGGACCCACAGATGCGAACACTGAAGCTTTCTTT.

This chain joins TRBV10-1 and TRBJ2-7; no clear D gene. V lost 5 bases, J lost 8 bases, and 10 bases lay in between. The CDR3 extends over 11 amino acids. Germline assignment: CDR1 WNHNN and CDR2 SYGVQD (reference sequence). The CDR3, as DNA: TGCGCCAGCAGTAAGGGTTTAAAGCAGTACTTC. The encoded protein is CASSKGLKQYF.

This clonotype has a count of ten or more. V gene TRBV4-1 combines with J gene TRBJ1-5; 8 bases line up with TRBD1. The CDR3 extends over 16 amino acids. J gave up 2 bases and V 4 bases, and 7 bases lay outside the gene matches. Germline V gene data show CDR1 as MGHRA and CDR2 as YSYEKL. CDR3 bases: TGCGCCAGCAGCCTCTCGACAGGGGTCGGCAATCAGCCCCAGCATTTT. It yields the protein CASSLSTGVGNQPQHF.